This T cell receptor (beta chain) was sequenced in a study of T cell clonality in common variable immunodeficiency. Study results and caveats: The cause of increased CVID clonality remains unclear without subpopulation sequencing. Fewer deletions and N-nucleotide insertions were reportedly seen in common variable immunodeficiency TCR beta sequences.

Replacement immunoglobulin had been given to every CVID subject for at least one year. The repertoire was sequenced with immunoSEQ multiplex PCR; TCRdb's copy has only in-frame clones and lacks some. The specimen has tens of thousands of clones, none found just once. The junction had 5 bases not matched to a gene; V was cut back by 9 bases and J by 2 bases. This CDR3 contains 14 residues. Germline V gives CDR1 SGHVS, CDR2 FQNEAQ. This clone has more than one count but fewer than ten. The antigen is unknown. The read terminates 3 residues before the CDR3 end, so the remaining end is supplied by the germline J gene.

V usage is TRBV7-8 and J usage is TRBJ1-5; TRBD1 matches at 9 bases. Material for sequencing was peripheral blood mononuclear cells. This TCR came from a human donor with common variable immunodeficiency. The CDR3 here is CASLRDRGNQPQHF. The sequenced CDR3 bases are TGTGCCAGTCTCCGGGACAGGGGCAATCAGCCC.